The table lists the clone carrying this T cell receptor beta chain with a few counts. No antigen is known for it. The data were obtained in a study of T cell responses to AZD1222 COVID-19 vaccine. Study in general: Second-dose schedules of about 4 or about 12 weeks were combined. Study-wide points: At baseline, just five or six AZD1222 recipients tested seropositive.

The length of the CDR3 is 16 residues. With 4 bases removed from V and 0 bases from J, the gap between germline ends came to 16 bases. Germline CDR1 is SGHNT and CDR2 is YYREEE (reference sequence). Assay: immunoSEQ multiplex PCR; the TCRdb copy retains only in-frame clones and omits some. The table records some 110,000 clones, more than 75% of them present only once. The chain joins TRBV5-4 to TRBJ1-1, with a weak D call TRBD1 (6 bases). The sample consisted of peripheral blood, taken on day 0 of AZD1222 vaccination. The clonotype comes from an adult in good health. The CDR3 reads CASSPGQPLMNTEAFF. The CDR3 DNA follows: TGTGCCAGCAGCCCCGGACAGCCCTTAATGAACACTGAAGCTTTCTTT.